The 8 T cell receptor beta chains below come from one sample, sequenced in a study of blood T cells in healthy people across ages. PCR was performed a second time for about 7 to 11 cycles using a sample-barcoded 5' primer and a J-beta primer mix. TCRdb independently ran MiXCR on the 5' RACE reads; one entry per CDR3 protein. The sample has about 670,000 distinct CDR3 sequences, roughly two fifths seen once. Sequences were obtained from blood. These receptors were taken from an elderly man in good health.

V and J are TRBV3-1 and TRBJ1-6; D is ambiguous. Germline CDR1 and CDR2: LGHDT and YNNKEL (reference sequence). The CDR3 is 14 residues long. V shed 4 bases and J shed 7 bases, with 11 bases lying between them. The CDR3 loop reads CASSRAGGNSPLHF. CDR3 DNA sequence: TGTGCCAGCAGCCGGGCGGGAGGGAATTCACCCCTCCACTTT.

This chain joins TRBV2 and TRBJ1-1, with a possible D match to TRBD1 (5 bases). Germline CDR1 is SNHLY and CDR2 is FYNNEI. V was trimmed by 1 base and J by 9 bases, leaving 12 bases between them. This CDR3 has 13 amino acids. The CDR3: CASSEDGAEKAFF. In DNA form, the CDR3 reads TGTGCCAGCAGTGAAGATGGGGCAGAGAAAGCTTTCTTT.

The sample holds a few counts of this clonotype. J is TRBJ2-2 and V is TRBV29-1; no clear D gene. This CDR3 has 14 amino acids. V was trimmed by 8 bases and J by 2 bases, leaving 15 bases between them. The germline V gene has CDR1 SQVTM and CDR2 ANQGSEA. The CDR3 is CSIARTANTGELFF. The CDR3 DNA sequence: TGCAGCATTGCCAGGACGGCTAACACCGGGGAGCTGTTTTTT.

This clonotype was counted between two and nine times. The CDR3 is CASSEVGQGNAFF. Written as DNA, the CDR3 is TGTGCCAGCAGTGAAGTGGGACAGGGGAATGCTTTCTTT. This chain links TRBV6-1 with TRBJ1-1; 10 bases align to TRBD1. J gave up 11 bases and V 1 base, and 4 bases lay outside the gene matches. The CDR3 covers 13 residues. Germline lookup yields CDR1 MNHNS and CDR2 SASEGT.

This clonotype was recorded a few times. CDR3 nucleotide sequence: TGTGCCAGCAGCGGGTCAGGATCGGGGGAGCAGTACTTC. It is translated as CASSGSGSGEQYF. The gene calls are TRBV7-2 and TRBJ2-5; D possibly corresponds to TRBD2 (6 bases). The CDR3 sequence is 13 residues long. V lost 5 bases, J lost 11 bases, and 18 bases lay in between. Germline CDR1 is SGHTA and CDR2 is FQGNSA.

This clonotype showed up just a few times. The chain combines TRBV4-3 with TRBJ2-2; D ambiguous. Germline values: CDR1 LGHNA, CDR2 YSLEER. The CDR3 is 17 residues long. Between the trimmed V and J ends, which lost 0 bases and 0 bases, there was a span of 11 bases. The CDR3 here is CASSQEPRTTNTGELFF. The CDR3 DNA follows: TGCGCCAGCAGCCAAGAACCACGGACCACGAACACCGGGGAGCTGTTTTTT.

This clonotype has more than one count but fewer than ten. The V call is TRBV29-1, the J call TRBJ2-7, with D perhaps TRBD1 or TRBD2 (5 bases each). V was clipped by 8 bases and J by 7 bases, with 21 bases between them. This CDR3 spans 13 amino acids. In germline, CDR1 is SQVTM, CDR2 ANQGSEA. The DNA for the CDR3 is TGCAGCTTCCGGGACCCGCCTAGGTGTGAGCAGTACTTC. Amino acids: CSFRDPPRCEQYF.

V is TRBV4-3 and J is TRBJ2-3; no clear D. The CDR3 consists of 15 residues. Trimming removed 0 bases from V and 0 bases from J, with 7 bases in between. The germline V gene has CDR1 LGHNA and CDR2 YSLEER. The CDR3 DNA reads TGCGCCAGCAGCCAAGAGGCGGCTAGCACAGATACGCAGTATTTT. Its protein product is CASSQEAASTDTQYF.